This T cell receptor beta chain comes out of a study of T cell responses to AZD1222 COVID-19 vaccine. Overall study results and limits: Spike-specific TCR depth and breadth grew after two AZD1222 doses. In all cases, repertoires were sampled only after the peak T cell response. With dominance at 160-218 and 743-854, vaccine-associated CD4 TCRs spanned spike.

This CDR3 has 15 amino acids. Germline V lookup: CDR1 LNHDA, CDR2 SQIVND (reference sequence). V was pared by 6 bases and J by 7 bases, with 18 bases between. Clones were sequenced by immunoSEQ multiplex PCR, and TCRdb holds only the in-frame ones, with some missing. The repertoire holds some 150,000 clones, with 75% to 95% as singletons. Concerning this clone: Antigen specificity is unknown.

Pooled in the analysis were second doses at about 4 or about 12 weeks. The chain is built from TRBV19 and TRBJ1-4; no clear D. This receptor was taken from an adult who received the AZD1222 COVID-19 vaccine. The specimen comprised peripheral blood, sampled 28 days after the second AZD1222 dose. CDR3 amino acids: CASRNSQGVGEKLFF. The CDR3 DNA is TGTGCCAGTAGAAACAGCCAAGGTGTAGGTGAAAAACTGTTTTTT.